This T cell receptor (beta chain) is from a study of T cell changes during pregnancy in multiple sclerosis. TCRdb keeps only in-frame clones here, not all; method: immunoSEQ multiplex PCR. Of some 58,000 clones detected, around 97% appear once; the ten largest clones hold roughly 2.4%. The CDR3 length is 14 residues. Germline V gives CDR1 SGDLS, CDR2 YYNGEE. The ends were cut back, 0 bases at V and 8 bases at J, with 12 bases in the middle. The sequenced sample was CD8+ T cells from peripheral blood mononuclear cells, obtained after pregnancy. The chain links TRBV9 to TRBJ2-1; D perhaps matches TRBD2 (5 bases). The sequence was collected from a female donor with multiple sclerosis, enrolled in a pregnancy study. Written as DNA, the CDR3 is TGTGCCAGCAGCGTAGGTTTTCCGGAGGATGAGCAGTTCTTC. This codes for CASSVGFPEDEQFF.